Listed here are 14 T cell receptor beta chains from one sample, sequenced in a study of metastatic and nonmetastatic thyroid tumors. TCRdb reprocessed the PCR reads via MiXCR. The sample carries around 29,000 clones, roughly 19% recorded once. All patients reached thyroid surgery having received no treatment beforehand. Specimen: blood. The origin of the receptors is a female donor with papillary thyroid cancer or a benign thyroid nodule (not recorded which). Some clones in this sample may be carry-over from other donors' samples.

There are a few counts of this clone. The CDR3 bases are TGTGCCAGCAGCCTCCGGACAGAGGGGGCACCCCTCCACTTT. Encoded protein: CASSLRTEGAPLHF. The rearrangement joins TRBV3-1 to TRBJ1-6; a weak D match, TRBD1 (6 bases). The V end was cut by 4 bases, the J end by 11 bases, with 15 bases between. The V gene's germline CDR1 is LGHDT and CDR2 YNNKEL (reference sequence). The CDR3 is 14 amino acids.

The chain couples TRBV15 to TRBJ2-7; TRBD2 might be the D (5 bases). V shed 0 bases and J shed 5 bases, with 14 bases lying between them. The CDR3 spans 15 residues. Per germline, CDR1 LNHNV and CDR2 YYDKDF (reference sequence). The CDR3 loop reads CATSRDQGGAHEQYF. CDR3 DNA: TGTGCCACCAGCAGAGATCAAGGAGGTGCCCACGAGCAGTACTTC.

The chain recombines TRBV7-8 with TRBJ2-7; weak D call: TRBD2 (5 bases). CDR1 and CDR2 from the germline V gene are SGHVS and FQNEAQ. The CDR3 runs 13 residues. With 4 bases removed from V and 4 bases from J, the gap between germline ends came to 11 bases. CDR3 coding DNA: TGTGCCAGCAGCTGGGCCGGGGAATACGAGCAGTACTTC. It specifies CASSWAGEYEQYF.

The gene calls are TRBV2 and TRBJ1-1; tentatively, D is TRBD1 (5 bases). The V gene lost 4 bases and the J gene lost 0 bases, with 21 bases spanning the gap. The CDR3 sequence is 18 residues long. CDR1 SNHLY and CDR2 FYNNEI come from the germline V gene. The CDR3 spells CASSGGTKGVTLNTEAFF. CDR3 nucleotides: TGTGCCAGCAGTGGGGGGACGAAGGGCGTAACCCTGAACACTGAAGCTTTCTTT.

This clone was seen many times. The chain uses TRBV4-2 and TRBJ2-2; 10 bases are shared with TRBD2. This CDR3 has 15 amino acids. CDR1 LGHNA and CDR2 YNFKEQ come from the germline V gene. Trimming cost V 8 bases and J 4 bases; bases outside gene matches: 7. The CDR3 nucleotides read TGTGCCAGCCGTAGCGGGGGGTATAGCACCGGGGAGCTGTTTTTT. This translates into CASRSGGYSTGELFF.

The CDR3: CASSFRGVYEQYF. The DNA of the CDR3 is TGTGCCAGCAGTTTCAGGGGGGTCTACGAGCAGTACTTC. The chain is built from TRBV28 and TRBJ2-7; TRBD1 might be the D (7 bases). Looked up from germline, CDR1 is MDHEN and CDR2 is SYDVKM. Trimming removed 3 bases at V and 3 bases at J, with 9 bases between. This CDR3 is 13 amino acids long.

Remarks on this clone: One end of the junction does not line up with germline, which may come from a read error. Other nucleotide sequences in the sample specify the same CDR3. The rearrangement joins TRBV11-1 to TRBJ2-2; possible D gene TRBD1, 6 bases. Germline CDR1 and CDR2: SGHAT and FQDESV (reference sequence). CDR3 size: 15 residues. CDR3 coding DNA: TGCGCCAGCAGCCCGTCGCCACAGGGCACTGGTGAGCTGTTTTTT. Its translation is CASSPSPQGTGELFF.

The genes are TRBV18 and TRBJ2-5; D gene ambiguous. CDR1 KGHSH and CDR2 LQKENI come from the germline V gene. The CDR3 sequence is 13 residues long. The V gene lost 8 bases and the J gene lost 5 bases, with 15 bases spanning the gap. CDR3 sequence (DNA): TGTGCCAGCCTAAATCGGGTGTCTGAGACCCAGTACTTC. Its translation: CASLNRVSETQYF.

This clone was recorded many times. V gene TRBV7-6 combines with J gene TRBJ2-3; 9 bases map to TRBD1. V was pared by 1 base and J by 2 bases, with 1 base of the junction left unmatched. The CDR3 runs to 15 residues. Germline CDR1 reads SGHVS; CDR2 reads FNYEAQ. The CDR3 DNA reads as TGTGCCAGCAGCTTAGGGACAGGGGACACAGATACGCAGTATTTT. This codes for CASSLGTGDTDTQYF.

V is TRBV11-3 and J is TRBJ1-3; D remains ambiguous. The germline V gene has CDR1 SGHNT and CDR2 YENEEA. V lost 1 base and J 0 bases, leaving 7 bases between the germline ends. CDR3 length: 15 amino acids. CDR3: CASSLGLNSGNTIYF. The CDR3, as DNA: TGTGCCAGCAGCTTAGGACTGAACTCTGGAAACACCATATATTTT. Full variable domain (rest looked up from reference TRBV11-3 and TRBJ1-3): EAGVVQSPRYKIIEKKQPVAFWCNPISGHNTLYWYLQNLGQGPELLIRYENEEAVDDSQLPKDRFSAERLKGVDSTLKIQPAELGDSAVYLCASSLGLNSGNTIYFGEGSWLTVV.

This chain connects TRBV12-3 or TRBV12-4 to TRBJ2-1; 10 bases are shared with TRBD2. This CDR3 spans 13 amino acids. Trimming cost V 7 bases and J 8 bases; bases outside gene matches: 5. The CDR3 DNA follows: TGTGCCAGCACCCTACTAGCGGGACATGAGCAGTTCTTC. It translates to CASTLLAGHEQFF.

This clone appeared many times. This chain connects TRBV7-9 to TRBJ2-7; D call uncertain. The CDR3 loop spans 12 amino acids. The germline V gene encodes CDR1 SEHNR and CDR2 FQNEAQ (reference sequence). Trimming cost V 1 base and J 8 bases, with 9 bases left between them. The chain's CDR3 is CASSLGVTQQYF. Here the CDR3 DNA reads TGTGCCAGCAGCTTAGGGGTGACGCAGCAGTACTTC.

Only a few counts were recorded for this clone. This chain links TRBV19 with TRBJ2-1; 8 nucleotides line up with TRBD2. Losses at the gene ends were 5 bases for V and 10 bases for J; bases not matched to a gene: 10. The CDR3 covers 14 residues. Germline values: CDR1 LNHDA, CDR2 SQIVND (reference sequence). The CDR3 is CASSVSGTSSEQFF. The CDR3 coding sequence is TGTGCCAGTAGTGTATCCGGGACTAGTAGCGAGCAGTTCTTC.

In its sample, this clone was seen a few times. The V gene is TRBV19, the J gene TRBJ1-1, with TRBD1 matching over 7 bases. The V gene's germline CDR1 is LNHDA and CDR2 SQIVND (reference sequence). The J segment lost 0 bases and the V segment lost 4 bases, leaving 5 bases of the junction unmatched. The CDR3 loop spans 15 amino acids. The CDR3 spells CASSRDRVVNTEAFF. CDR3 nucleotide sequence: TGTGCCAGTAGTAGGGACAGAGTGGTGAACACTGAAGCTTTCTTT.